This T cell receptor beta chain derives from a study of T cell responses to AZD1222 COVID-19 vaccine. Produced via immunoSEQ multiplex PCR; TCRdb's table is partial and in-frame only. The table records around 120,000 clones, more than 85% of them present only once. The sequencing used peripheral blood, collected on day 0 of MenACWY control vaccination. This receptor was obtained from an adult in good health.

CDR3: CASGKEVGYNEQFF. Here the CDR3 DNA reads TGTGCTAGTGGTAAGGAAGTGGGATACAATGAGCAGTTCTTC. The V gene is TRBV12-5, the J gene TRBJ2-1; D is uncertain. The length of the CDR3 is 14 residues. V lost 5 bases and J 4 bases, leaving 12 bases between the germline ends. Germline V lookup: CDR1 LGHNT, CDR2 FRNRAP.